The 6 T cell receptor beta chains reported below all come from one sample, sequenced in a study of T cell responses to AZD1222 COVID-19 vaccine. Method: immunoSEQ multiplex PCR; TCRdb's copy keeps in-frame clones and lacks some. The table shows about 74,000 clones, with roughly 90% occurring only once. The specimen comprised peripheral blood, sampled 28 days after the second AZD1222 dose. These receptors were collected from an adult who received the AZD1222 COVID-19 vaccine.

Only a few counts were recorded for this clone. This chain links TRBV3-1 (or the pseudogene TRBV3-2) with TRBJ1-2; tentative D call: TRBD1 (5 bases). There are 16 residues in the CDR3. The V gene lost 0 bases and the J gene lost 1 base, with 12 bases spanning the gap. Germline CDR1 is LGHDT and CDR2 is YNNKEL (reference sequence). CDR3 sequence reads: CASSQDFTGLNYGYTF. The CDR3 coding sequence is TGTGCCAGCAGCCAAGATTTTACGGGGCTTAACTATGGCTACACCTTC.

For this clone: At one end the junction does not follow the germline gene, possibly because of a read error. This sequence joins TRBV2 and TRBJ2-5, with 9 bases that match TRBD2. Germline V gene sequence: CDR1 SNHLY, CDR2 FYNNEI. The CDR3 consists of 15 residues. The CDR3 nucleotides read TGTGCCTGCAGTGAAGCCGCGGGGGGGACGGGGACCCAGTACTTC. It translates to CACSEAAGGTGTQYF.

The rearrangement joins TRBV7-2 to TRBJ2-5; 9 bases fit TRBD2. Per germline, CDR1 SGHTA and CDR2 FQGNSA. The trim removed 1 base at V and 11 bases at J, leaving 11 bases unmatched. The CDR3 has 15 residues. Written as DNA, the CDR3 is TGTGCCAGCAGCTTAGGAGCCCTTAGACTAGCGGCACAGTACTTC. Amino acid sequence: CASSLGALRLAAQYF.

V and J are TRBV27 and TRBJ1-5; tentatively, D is TRBD1 (6 bases). Between the trimmed V and J ends, which lost 3 bases and 4 bases, there was a span of 10 bases. Germline V gene lookup returns CDR1 MNHEY and CDR2 SMNVEV (reference sequence). The CDR3 consists of 14 residues. CDR3 sequence reads: CASSFRGANQPQHF. In DNA form, the CDR3 reads TGTGCCAGCAGTTTTCGGGGGGCGAATCAGCCCCAGCATTTT.

The V call is TRBV12-3 or TRBV12-4, the J call TRBJ1-5, with TRBD1 as a possible D gene (5 bases). Trimming took 3 bases from V and 7 from J, leaving 10 bases between them. The CDR3 has 13 residues. Written as DNA, the CDR3 is TGTGCCAGCAGTTTGGGGGGGGAACAGCCCCAGCATTTT. It encodes CASSLGGEQPQHF.

V and J are TRBV3-1 (or the pseudogene TRBV3-2) and TRBJ1-5; possibly TRBD1 for D (6 bases). V shed 2 bases and J shed 6 bases, with 14 bases lying between them. The CDR3 consists of 15 residues. Germline assignment: CDR1 LGHDT and CDR2 YNNKEL (reference sequence). This chain's CDR3 is CASSQTQGLSQPQHF. Written as DNA, the CDR3 is TGTGCCAGCAGCCAAACGCAGGGGTTAAGTCAGCCCCAGCATTTT.